This TCR beta chain was captured by sequencing in a study of T-cell reconstitution after alpha-beta-depleted transplantation in children. Study-level points and caveats: T-cell counts and diversity were attributed mostly to newly produced T cells one year after transplant. It was reported that alpha-beta T cells came from several hundred expanded graft clones (about two months after transplant).

Of note for this clonotype: Its antigen is currently unknown.

This CDR3 comprises 13 residues. Trimming took off 4 bases at V and 4 bases at J, with 11 bases between the two ends. Germline V lookup: CDR1 DFQATT, CDR2 SNEGSKA (reference sequence). Preparation of the TCRbeta library used unique molecular identifiers. TCRdb fed the PCR reads into MiXCR, producing one record per CDR3 protein. Here the sample spans around 960,000 distinct CDR3 sequences, roughly 31% being singletons. This chain connects TRBV20-1 to TRBJ2-1, with no clear D. The source of this sequence is a boy younger than two who had a stem cell transplant for SCID, so the T cells may come from the graft donor. Sequences were derived from PBMCs, mostly from graft donor cells, sampled 360 days after TCRalphabeta/CD19-depleted stem cell transplant. CDR3 bases: TGCAGTGCTATGCGTCATCAATACAATGAGCAGTTCTTC. Translation gives CSAMRHQYNEQFF.